One sample yielded the 5 T cell receptor beta chains listed below, sequenced in a study of long-term antiretroviral therapy in people with HIV. Researchers report immunoSEQ v3.0 was run at survey level. TCRdb's table, derived via immunoSEQ multiplex PCR, lists solely in-frame clones and lacks some. The top ten clones hold approximately 4.6% of a sample with around 26,000 clones, around 87% of them seen once. Sequences were derived from unsorted PBMCs, sampled approximately 2.6 years after starting antiretroviral therapy. These receptors came from a man aged 35 to 55 with HIV.

DNA for the CDR3: TGTGCCACCAGCCTATCGGGGGGAAGATCGGGAGAGCAGTACTTC. Translating gives CATSLSGGRSGEQYF. The rearrangement links TRBV15 to TRBJ2-7; TRBD2 agrees at 7 bases. Per the germline V gene, CDR1 is LNHNV and CDR2 is YYDKDF (reference sequence). This CDR3 has 15 amino acids. The junction had 14 bases not matched to a gene; V was cut back by 5 bases and J by 7 bases.

The V call is TRBV7-2, the J call TRBJ2-4; D uncertain. The V gene's germline CDR1 is SGHTA and CDR2 FQGNSA. There are 15 residues in the CDR3. Between the trimmed V and J ends, which lost 5 bases and 2 bases, there was a span of 13 bases. In nucleotides, the CDR3 is TGTGCCAGCAGCAAGTGGTCTGATACCAAAAACATTCAGTACTTC. Protein sequence: CASSKWSDTKNIQYF.

The chain employs TRBV28 and TRBJ2-1, with D hard to call. Trimming took off 8 bases at V and 0 bases at J, with 8 bases between the two ends. The CDR3 is 13 amino acids. CDR1 and CDR2 from the germline V gene are MDHEN and SYDVKM. CDR3 in amino acids: CASRGYSYNEQFF. The CDR3 region has the DNA TGTGCCAGCCGTGGGTACTCCTACAATGAGCAGTTCTTC.

This sequence joins TRBV29-1 and TRBJ1-3; D uncertain. The germline gives CDR1 SQVTM, CDR2 ANQGSEA. The CDR3 is 12 residues long. Trimming removed 7 bases from V and 9 bases from J, with 16 bases in between. CDR3 sequence reads: CSAFLAGGTIYF. The CDR3 DNA reads as TGCAGCGCCTTCTTAGCGGGTGGCACCATATATTTT.

The chain combines TRBV19 with TRBJ2-7; D not resolved. The CDR3 contains 13 residues. Germline CDR1 LNHDA, CDR2 SQIVND (reference sequence). V was trimmed by 3 bases and J by 2 bases, leaving 8 bases between them. The CDR3 protein is CASSMGRPYEQYF. The CDR3 region has the DNA TGTGCCAGTAGTATGGGCAGGCCCTACGAGCAGTACTTC.